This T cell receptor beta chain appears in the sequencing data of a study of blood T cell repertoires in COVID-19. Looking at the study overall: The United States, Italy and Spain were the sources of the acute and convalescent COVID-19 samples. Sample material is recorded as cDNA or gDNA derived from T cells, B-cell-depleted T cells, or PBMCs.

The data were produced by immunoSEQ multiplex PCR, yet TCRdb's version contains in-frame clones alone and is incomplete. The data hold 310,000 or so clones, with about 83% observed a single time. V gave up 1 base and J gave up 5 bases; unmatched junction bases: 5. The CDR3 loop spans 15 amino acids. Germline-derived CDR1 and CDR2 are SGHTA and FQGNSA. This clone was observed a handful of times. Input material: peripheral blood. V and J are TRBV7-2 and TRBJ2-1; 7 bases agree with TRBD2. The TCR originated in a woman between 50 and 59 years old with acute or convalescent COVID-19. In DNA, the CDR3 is TGTGCCAGCAGCTTAGACAGCGGGGCCCACAATGAGCAGTTCTTC. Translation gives CASSLDSGAHNEQFF.